This T cell receptor (beta chain) originates from a study of regulatory T cells in long-lasting Graves disease. This CDR3 is built from 15 residues. V trimming: 6 bases; J trimming: 0 bases; junction bases outside the gene matches: 3. Germline V gene lookup returns CDR1 MNHNS and CDR2 SASEGT. iRepertoire HTBI primers and Arm-PCR of CDR3 regions built TCR beta libraries. TCRdb ran MiXCR on the multiplex PCR reads and lists one entry per CDR3 protein. This sample yields hundreds of thousands of distinct CDR3 sequences, of which under 20% are seen a single time; around a sixth belongs to the top ten. This clonotype was counted at least ten times. Its specificity is unknown. The time point denotes: newly diagnosed GD, antithyroid drugs for less than 3 months. Construction of the TCR library relied on RNA isolated from PBMCs. Notes on the study in general: Limited samples may have lowered accuracy.

These records were also assigned to another study, of T cells in Graves' hyperthyroidism and ophthalmopathy. That report adds: The blood repertoire included most of the expanded thyroid clonotypes above 0.001. A 13 V-J signature model discriminated ophthalmopathy versus stable hyperthyroidism.

The chain couples TRBV6-1 to TRBJ2-7; TRBD2 aligns across 12 bases. Sequenced material: peripheral blood mononuclear cells (PBMCs), taken at new diagnosis, from a patient treated with antithyroid drugs. The receptor comes from a woman between 25 and 40 years old with Graves disease. CDR3 protein: CASSGLAGSSYEQYF. CDR3 in DNA: TGTGCCAGCAGCGGACTAGCGGGGAGCTCCTACGAGCAGTACTTC.